In this sample, the clone carrying this T cell receptor beta chain turned up many times. Germline CDR1 is SGHTA and CDR2 is FQGNSA. The CDR3 runs 16 residues. The V and J ends lost 5 bases and 3 bases, in that order; junction bases with no gene match: 7. Amplification of TCR beta CDR3 regions used RNA as the template. The HTBI primer set was used in a first-round RT-PCR of the TCR CDR3. TCRdb reprocessed the multiplex PCR reads via MiXCR and lists one record per CDR3 protein. The table records about 410,000 distinct CDR3 sequences, approximately 15% of them present only once. The data are from a study of T cells in Graves' hyperthyroidism and ophthalmopathy.

Input material: blood. The source is a woman in her 30s with Graves' ophthalmopathy. V and J are TRBV7-2 and TRBJ2-3; 11 bases agree with TRBD1. The CDR3 DNA reads TGTGCCAGCAGCCCCCCGGGACAGGGGGTTACAGATACGCAGTATTTT. Amino acid sequence: CASSPPGQGVTDTQYF. Using reference TRBV7-2 and TRBJ2-3 for the parts outside the CDR3, the full variable domain is GAGVSQSPSNKVTEKGKDVELRCDPISGHTALYWYRQSLGQGLEFLIYFQGNSAPDKSGLPSDRFSAERTGGSVSTLTIQRTQQEDSAVYLCASSPPGQGVTDTQYFGPGTRLTVL.